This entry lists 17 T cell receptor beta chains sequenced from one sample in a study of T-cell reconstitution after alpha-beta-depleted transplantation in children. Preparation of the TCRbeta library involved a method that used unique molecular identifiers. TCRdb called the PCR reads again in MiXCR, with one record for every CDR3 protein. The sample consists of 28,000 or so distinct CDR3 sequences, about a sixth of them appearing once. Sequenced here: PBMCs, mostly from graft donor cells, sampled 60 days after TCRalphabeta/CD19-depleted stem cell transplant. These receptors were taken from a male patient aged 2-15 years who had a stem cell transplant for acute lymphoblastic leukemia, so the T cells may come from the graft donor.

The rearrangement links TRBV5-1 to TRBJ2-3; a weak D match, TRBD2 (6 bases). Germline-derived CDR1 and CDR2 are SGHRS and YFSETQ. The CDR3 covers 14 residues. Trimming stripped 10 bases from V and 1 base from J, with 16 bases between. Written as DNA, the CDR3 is TGCGCCGGAAAATCGGGACTGGGCACAGATACGCAGTATTTT. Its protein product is CAGKSGLGTDTQYF.

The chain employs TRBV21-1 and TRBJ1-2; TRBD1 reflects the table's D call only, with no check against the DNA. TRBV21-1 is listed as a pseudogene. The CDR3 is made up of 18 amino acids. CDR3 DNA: TGTGCCAGCAGCAATTTGAGGTGCAGGGGGCCGGCTAACTATGGCTACACCTTC. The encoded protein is CASSNLRCRGPANYGYTF.

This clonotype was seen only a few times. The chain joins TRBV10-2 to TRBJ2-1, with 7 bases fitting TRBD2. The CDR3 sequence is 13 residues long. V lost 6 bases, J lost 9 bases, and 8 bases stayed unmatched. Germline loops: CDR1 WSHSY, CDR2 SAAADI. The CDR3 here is CASSGLGRSEQFF. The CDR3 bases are TGCGCCAGCAGCGGACTAGGCCGCAGTGAGCAGTTCTTC.

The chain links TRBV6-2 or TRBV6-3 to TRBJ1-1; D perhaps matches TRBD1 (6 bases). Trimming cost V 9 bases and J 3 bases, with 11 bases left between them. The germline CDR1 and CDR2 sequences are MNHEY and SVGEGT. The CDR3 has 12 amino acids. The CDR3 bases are TGTGCCAGTGACAGGAGAGACACTGAAGCTTTCTTT. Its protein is CASDRRDTEAFF.

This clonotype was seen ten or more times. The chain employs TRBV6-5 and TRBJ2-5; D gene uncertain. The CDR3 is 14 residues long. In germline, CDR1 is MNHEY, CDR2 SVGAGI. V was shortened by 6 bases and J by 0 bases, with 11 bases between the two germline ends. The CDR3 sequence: CASRRDLYQETQYF. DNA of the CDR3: TGTGCCAGCAGACGCGACTTGTACCAAGAGACCCAGTACTTC.

CDR3 loop: CATSRDLAGATDTQYF. CDR3 bases: TGTGCCACCAGCAGAGATCTCGCGGGGGCCACAGATACGCAGTATTTT. The chain uses TRBV15 and TRBJ2-3, with D perhaps matching TRBD2 (7 bases). The V end was cut by 0 bases, the J end by 2 bases, with 12 bases between. Germline loops: CDR1 LNHNV, CDR2 YYDKDF (reference sequence). The CDR3 sequence is 16 residues long. The full variable domain, in which reference TRBV15 and TRBJ2-3 provide the parts outside the CDR3, is DAMVIQNPRYQVTQFGKPVTLSCSQTLNHNVMYWYQQKSSQAPKLLFHYYDKDFNNEADTPDNFQSRRPNTSFCFLDIRSPGLGDTAMYLCATSRDLAGATDTQYFGPGTRLTVL.

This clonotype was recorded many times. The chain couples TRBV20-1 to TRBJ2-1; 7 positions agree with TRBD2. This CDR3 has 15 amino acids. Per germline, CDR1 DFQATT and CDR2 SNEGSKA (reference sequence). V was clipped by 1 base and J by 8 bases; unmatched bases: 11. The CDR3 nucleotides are TGCAGTGCTAGAGGGGGCGGGAGTATCTCCTATGAGCAGTTCTTC. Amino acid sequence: CSARGGGSISYEQFF.

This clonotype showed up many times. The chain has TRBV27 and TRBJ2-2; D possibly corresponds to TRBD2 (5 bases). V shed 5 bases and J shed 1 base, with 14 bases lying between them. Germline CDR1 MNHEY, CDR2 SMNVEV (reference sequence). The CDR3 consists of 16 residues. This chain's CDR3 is CASSPRRALNTGELFF. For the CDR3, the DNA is TGTGCCAGCAGTCCGCGGCGGGCATTGAACACCGGGGAGCTGTTTTTT.

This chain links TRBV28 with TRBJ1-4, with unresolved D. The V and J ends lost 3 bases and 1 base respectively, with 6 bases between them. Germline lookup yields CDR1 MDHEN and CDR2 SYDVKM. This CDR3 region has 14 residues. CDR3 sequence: CASSLERTNEKLFF. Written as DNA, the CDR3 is TGTGCCAGCAGTTTGGAAAGAACTAATGAAAAACTGTTTTTT.

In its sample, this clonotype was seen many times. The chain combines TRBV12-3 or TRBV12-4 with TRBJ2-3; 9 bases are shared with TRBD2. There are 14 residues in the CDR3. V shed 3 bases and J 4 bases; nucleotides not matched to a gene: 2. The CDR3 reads CASSLRGGSDTQYF. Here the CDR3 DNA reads TGTGCCAGCAGTTTGCGGGGGGGGTCAGATACGCAGTATTTT.

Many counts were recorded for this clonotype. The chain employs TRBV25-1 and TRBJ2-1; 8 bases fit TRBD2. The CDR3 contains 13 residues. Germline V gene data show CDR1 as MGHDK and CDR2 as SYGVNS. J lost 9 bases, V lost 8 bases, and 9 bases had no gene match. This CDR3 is CASVGLGQTEQFF. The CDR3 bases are TGTGCCAGCGTGGGACTAGGACAGACTGAGCAGTTCTTC. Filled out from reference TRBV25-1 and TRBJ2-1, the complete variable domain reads EADIYQTPRYLVIGTGKKITLECSQTMGHDKMYWYQQDPGMELHLIHYSYGVNSTEKGDLSSESTVSRIRTEHFPLTLESARPSHTSQYLCASVGLGQTEQFFGPGTRLTVL.

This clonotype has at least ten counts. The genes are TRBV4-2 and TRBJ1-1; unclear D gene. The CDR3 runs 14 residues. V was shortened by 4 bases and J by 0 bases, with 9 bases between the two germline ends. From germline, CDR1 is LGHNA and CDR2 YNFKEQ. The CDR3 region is CASSPGQLNTEAFF. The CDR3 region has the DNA TGTGCCAGCAGCCCCGGTCAGCTGAACACTGAAGCTTTCTTT.

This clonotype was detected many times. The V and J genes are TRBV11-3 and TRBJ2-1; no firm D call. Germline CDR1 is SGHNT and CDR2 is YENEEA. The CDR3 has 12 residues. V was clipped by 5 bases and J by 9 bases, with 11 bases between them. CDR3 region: CASSKTASEQFF. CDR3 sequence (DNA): TGTGCCAGCAGCAAGACGGCTTCTGAGCAGTTCTTC.

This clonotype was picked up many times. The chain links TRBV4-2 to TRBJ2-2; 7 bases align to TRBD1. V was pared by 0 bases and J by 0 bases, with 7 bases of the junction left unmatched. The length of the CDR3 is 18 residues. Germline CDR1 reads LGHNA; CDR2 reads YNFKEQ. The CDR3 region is CASSQDHSGTANTGELFF. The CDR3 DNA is TGTGCCAGCAGCCAAGATCACTCCGGGACAGCGAACACCGGGGAGCTGTTTTTT.

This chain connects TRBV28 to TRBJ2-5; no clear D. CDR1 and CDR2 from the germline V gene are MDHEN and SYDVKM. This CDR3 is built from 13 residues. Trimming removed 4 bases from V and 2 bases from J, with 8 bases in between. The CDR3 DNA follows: TGTGCCAGCAGTTCTATCCCTCAAGAGACCCAGTACTTC. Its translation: CASSSIPQETQYF.

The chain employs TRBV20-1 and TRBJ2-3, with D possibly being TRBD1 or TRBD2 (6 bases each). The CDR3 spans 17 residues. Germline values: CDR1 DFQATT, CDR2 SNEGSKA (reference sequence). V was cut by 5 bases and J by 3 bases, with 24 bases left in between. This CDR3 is CSASRGPGWGPTDTQYF. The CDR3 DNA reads TGCAGTGCTTCACGGGGGCCAGGGTGGGGCCCTACAGATACGCAGTATTTT.

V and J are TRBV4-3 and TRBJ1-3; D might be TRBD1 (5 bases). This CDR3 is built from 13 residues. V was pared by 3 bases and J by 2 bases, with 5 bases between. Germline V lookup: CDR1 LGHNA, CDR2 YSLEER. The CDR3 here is CASSQGAGNTIYF. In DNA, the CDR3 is TGCGCCAGCAGCCAGGGGGCTGGAAACACCATATATTTT.